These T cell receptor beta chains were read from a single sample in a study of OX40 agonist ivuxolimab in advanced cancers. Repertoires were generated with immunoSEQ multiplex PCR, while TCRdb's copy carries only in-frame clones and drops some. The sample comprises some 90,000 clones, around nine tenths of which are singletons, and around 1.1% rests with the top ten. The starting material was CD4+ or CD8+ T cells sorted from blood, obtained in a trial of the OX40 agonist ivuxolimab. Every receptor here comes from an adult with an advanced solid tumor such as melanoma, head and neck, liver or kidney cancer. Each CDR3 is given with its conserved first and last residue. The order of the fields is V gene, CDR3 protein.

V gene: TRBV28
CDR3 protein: CAGSRQGLRGKLFF

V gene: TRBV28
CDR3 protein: CASSLLSTEAFF

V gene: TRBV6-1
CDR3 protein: CASTLSGSSYEQYF

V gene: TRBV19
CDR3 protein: CASKGLAGVSGELFF

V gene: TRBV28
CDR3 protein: CASSLGRSGIGAGYTF

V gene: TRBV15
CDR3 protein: CATSRDGGSSYNEQFF

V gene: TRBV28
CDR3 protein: CASSSPIGGFQPQHF

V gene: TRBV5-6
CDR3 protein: CASSTSGTGKGYF

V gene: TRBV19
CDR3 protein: CASSSGRAYNEQFF

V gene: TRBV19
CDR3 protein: CASSIDYRNIQYF

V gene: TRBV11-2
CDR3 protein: CASSPSPASGALSQFF

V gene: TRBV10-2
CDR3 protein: CASRGRPGLSSYEQYF

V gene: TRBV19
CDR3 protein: CASSISVHTGELFF

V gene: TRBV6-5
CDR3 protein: CASSYGDRDGYTF

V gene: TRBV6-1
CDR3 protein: CASSDPTGVEQYF

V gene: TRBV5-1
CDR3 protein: CASSLGAGVTNEKLFF

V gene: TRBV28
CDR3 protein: CASSSGTGVPYEQYF

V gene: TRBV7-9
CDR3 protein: CASSSSGVTYEQYF

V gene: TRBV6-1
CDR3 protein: CASGRDRGETQYF

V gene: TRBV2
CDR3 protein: CASGAILGPQETQYF

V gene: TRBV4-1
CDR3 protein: CASRSGRASHEQYF

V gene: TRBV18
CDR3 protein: CASSPGRTAAFF

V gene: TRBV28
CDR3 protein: CASSWGQEGGYEQYF

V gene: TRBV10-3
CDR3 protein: CAISHGSGRNVGETQYF

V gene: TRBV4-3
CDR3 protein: CASSPDLAGDSGGELFF

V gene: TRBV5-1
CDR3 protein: CASSSDRRNNEQFF

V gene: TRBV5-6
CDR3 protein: CASSLGGTGRETQYF

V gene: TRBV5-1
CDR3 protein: CASSLSASGSGYEQYF

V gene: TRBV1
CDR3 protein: CTSSQVSGFPSHYEQYF

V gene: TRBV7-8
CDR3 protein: CASSLAPTPLYEQYF

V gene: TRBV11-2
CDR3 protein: CASSLGQNTEAFF

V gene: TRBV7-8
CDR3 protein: CASSLTRIAYVEQYF

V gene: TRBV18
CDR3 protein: CASSPRDISYEQYF

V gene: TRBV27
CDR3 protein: CASTSQVRDEQYF

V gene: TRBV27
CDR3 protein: CASSLSVPYVNNEQFF

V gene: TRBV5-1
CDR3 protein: CASSSPAGVGKTQYF

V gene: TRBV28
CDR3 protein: CASSPGQWIGQPQHF

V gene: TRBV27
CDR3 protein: CASSSTTGPQFF

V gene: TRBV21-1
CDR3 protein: CASSSPTVTGSGNTIYF

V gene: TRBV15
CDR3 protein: CATSSGDREYEQYF

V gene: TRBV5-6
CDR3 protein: CASSLAKTAAYNSPLHF

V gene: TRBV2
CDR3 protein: CASRPEGTSGLPKNIQYF

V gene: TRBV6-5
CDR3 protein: CASTLPNYEQYF

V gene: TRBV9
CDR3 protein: CASSVGSGTADTQYF

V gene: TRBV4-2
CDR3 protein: CASSQEPGQGFYGYTF

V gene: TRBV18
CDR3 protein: CASSPGLAGETQYF

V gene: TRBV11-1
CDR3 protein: CASSPGGGGNQPQHF

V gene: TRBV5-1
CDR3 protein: CASSPAPGSSYNEQFF

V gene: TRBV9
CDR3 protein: CASSGDIGWGYTF

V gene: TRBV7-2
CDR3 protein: CASSSRAAATYEQYF

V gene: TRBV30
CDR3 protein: CAWGQGSNQPQHF

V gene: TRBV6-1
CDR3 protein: CASSDYEQYF

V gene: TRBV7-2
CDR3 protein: CASSRYGTNYEQYF

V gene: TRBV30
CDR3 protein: CAWSSIPTNEKLFF

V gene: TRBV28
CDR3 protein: CASSFHDRGYEQYF

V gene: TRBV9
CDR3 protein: CASSVEWSSSSYNEQFF